The clone carrying this TCR beta chain was counted once. As yet, its antigen is unknown. The data stem from a study of cytomegalovirus exposure and HLA in healthy donors. Study results and caveats: The study labeled 150 to 200 TCR beta chains cytomegalovirus-associated. In a later analysis, HLA-associated TCR beta chains were more clonally expanded than equally common others. TCR beta chain V- and J-gene trimming was linked, in a later analysis, to a missense variant in DCLRE1C. It emerged from a later analysis that several of the most significant clusters appeared to be linked to common viral pathogens.

Germline lookup yields CDR1 MDHEN and CDR2 SYDVKM. This CDR3 is 13 amino acids long. Trimming took off 7 bases at V and 2 bases at J, with 12 bases between the two ends. The PCR ran on 60 Vbeta and 13 Jbeta primers. TCRdb keeps only in-frame clones here, not all; method: immunoSEQ multiplex PCR. The sample has 150,000 to 200,000 clones, roughly 75% seen once. Material for sequencing was PBMCs. The V gene is TRBV28, the J gene TRBJ2-7; the D gene is possibly TRBD2 (6 bases). The receptor was isolated from a man aged 18 to 29 in good health and CMV-seropositive. The CDR3 loop reads CASIDGGTYEQYF. DNA for the CDR3: TGTGCCAGCATCGATGGGGGGACCTACGAGCAGTACTTC.